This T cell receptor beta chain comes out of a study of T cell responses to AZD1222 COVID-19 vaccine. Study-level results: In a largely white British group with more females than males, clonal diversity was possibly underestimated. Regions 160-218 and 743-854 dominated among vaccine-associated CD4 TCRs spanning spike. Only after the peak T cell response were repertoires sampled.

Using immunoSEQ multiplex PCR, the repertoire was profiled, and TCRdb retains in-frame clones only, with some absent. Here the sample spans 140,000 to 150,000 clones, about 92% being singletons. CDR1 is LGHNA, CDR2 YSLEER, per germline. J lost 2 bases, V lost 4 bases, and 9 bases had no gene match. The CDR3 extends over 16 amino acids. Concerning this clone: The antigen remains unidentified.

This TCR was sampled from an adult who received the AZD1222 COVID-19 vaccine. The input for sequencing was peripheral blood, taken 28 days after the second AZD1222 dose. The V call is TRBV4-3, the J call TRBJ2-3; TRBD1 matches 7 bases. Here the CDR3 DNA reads TGCGCCAGCAGCCTACAATCACAGGGGACCACAGATACGCAGTATTTT. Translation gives CASSLQSQGTTDTQYF.